This T cell receptor beta chain was documented in a study of regulatory T cells in long-lasting Graves disease. Building the TCR beta libraries relied on iRepertoire HTBI primers, and CDR3 regions underwent Arm-PCR. TCRdb reanalysed the multiplex PCR reads using MiXCR and keeps one entry per CDR3 protein. The repertoire holds some 500,000 distinct CDR3 sequences, roughly a sixth seen once, with around 25% in the top ten. In this sample, this clonotype turned up a few times. The time point denotes: newly diagnosed GD, antithyroid drugs for less than 3 months. PBMC-extracted RNA yielded the TCR library. The CDR3 consists of 14 residues. The ends were cut back, 4 bases at V and 2 bases at J, with 9 bases in the middle. Germline lookup yields CDR1 WNHNN and CDR2 SYGVQD (reference sequence). The data were also submitted as part of a second study, on T cells in Graves' hyperthyroidism and ophthalmopathy.

The sample was peripheral blood mononuclear cells (PBMCs), taken at new diagnosis, from a patient treated with antithyroid drugs. The receptor was isolated from a middle-aged woman with Graves disease. This rearrangement joins TRBV10-1 to TRBJ2-1; D remains ambiguous. CDR3 DNA: TGCGCCAGCAGTGGTGGGTCACCCTACAATGAGCAGTTCTTC. This translates into CASSGGSPYNEQFF.